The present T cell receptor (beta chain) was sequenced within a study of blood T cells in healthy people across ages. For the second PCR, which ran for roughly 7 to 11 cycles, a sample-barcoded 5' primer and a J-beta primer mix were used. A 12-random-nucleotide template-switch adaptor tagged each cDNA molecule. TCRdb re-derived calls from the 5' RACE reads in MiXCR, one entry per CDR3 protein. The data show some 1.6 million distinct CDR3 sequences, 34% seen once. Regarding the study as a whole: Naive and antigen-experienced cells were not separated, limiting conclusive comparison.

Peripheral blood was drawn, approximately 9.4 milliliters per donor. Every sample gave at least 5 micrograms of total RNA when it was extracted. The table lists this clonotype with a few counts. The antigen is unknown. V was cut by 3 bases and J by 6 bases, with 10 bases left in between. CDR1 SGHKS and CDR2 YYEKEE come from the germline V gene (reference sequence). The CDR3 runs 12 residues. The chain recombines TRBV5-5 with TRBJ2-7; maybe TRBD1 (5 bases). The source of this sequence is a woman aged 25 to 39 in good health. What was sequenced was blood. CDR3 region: CASSWTRSEQYF. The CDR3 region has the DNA TGTGCCAGCAGCTGGACACGGAGCGAGCAGTACTTC.